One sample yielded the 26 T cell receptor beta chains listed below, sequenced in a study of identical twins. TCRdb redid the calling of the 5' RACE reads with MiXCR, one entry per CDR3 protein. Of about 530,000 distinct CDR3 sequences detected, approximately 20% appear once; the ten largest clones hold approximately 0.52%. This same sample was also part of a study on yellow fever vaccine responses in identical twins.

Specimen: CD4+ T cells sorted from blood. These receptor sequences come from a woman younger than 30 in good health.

The CDR3 spells CASSPRQGRGAEAKNIQYF. CDR3 DNA sequence: TGTGCCAGCAGTCCGCGACAGGGGAGGGGGGCGGAAGCCAAAAACATTCAGTACTTC. The rearrangement joins TRBV12-3 or TRBV12-4 to TRBJ2-4; D perhaps matches TRBD1 (8 bases). CDR3 size: 19 residues. Trimming cost V 5 bases and J 0 bases, with 23 bases left between them.

CDR3 in DNA: TGTGCCAGCAGCTTTCTAGCGGGGCCCCAGGGGAATGAGCAGTTCTTC. It translates to CASSFLAGPQGNEQFF. The genes are TRBV7-8 and TRBJ2-1; 9 bases fit TRBD2. Germline CDR1 SGHVS, CDR2 FQNEAQ. The CDR3 sequence is 16 residues long. The trim removed 3 bases at V and 7 bases at J, leaving 10 bases unmatched.

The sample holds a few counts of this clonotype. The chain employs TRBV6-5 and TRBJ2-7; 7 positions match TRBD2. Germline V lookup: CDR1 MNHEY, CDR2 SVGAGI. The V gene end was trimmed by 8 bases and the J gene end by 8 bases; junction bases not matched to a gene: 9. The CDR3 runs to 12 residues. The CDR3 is CASGRGREKQYF. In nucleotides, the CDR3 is TGTGCCAGCGGCCGAGGGCGGGAGAAGCAGTACTTC.

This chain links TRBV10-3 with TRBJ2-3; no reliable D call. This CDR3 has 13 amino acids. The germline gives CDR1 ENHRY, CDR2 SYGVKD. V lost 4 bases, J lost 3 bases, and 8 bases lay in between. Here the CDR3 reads CAISGSATDTQYF. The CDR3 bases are TGTGCCATCAGTGGGTCCGCTACAGATACGCAGTATTTT.

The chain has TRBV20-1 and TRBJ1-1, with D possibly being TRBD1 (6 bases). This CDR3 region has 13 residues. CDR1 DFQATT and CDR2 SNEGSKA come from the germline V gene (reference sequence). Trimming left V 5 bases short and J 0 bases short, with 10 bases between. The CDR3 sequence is CSARTAMNTEAFF. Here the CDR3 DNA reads TGCAGTGCTCGGACAGCTATGAACACTGAAGCTTTCTTT.

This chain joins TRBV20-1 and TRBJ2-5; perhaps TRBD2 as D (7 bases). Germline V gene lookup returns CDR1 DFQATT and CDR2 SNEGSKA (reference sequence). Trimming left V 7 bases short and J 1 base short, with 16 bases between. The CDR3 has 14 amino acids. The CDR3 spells CSGRGGAGQETQYF. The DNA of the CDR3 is TGCAGTGGAAGGGGGGGGGCGGGCCAAGAGACCCAGTACTTC.

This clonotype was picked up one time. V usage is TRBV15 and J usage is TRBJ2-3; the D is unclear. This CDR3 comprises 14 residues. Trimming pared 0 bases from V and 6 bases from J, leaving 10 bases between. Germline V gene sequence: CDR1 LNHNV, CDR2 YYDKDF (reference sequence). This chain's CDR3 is CATSRDPAADTQYF. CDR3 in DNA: TGTGCCACCAGCAGAGACCCAGCAGCGGATACGCAGTATTTT.

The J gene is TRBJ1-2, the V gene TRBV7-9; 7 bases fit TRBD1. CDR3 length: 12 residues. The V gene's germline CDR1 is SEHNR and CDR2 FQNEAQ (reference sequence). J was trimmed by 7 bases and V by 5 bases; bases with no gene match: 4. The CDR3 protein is CASSHDRVGYTF. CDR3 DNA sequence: TGTGCCAGCAGCCATGACAGGGTTGGCTACACCTTC.

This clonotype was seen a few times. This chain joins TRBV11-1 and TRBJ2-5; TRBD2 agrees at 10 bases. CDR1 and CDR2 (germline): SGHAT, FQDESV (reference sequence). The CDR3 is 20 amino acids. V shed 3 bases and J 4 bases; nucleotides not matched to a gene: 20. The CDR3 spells CASSFKGPSGRGMYPETQYF. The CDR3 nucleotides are TGTGCCAGCAGCTTTAAAGGTCCTAGCGGGAGAGGGATGTATCCAGAGACCCAGTACTTC.

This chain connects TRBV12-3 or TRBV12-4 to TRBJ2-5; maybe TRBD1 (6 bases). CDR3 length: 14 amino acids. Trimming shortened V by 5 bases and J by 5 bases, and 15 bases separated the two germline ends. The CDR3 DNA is TGTGCCAGCAGTACACAGGGTGGAAGGGAGACCCAGTACTTC. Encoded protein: CASSTQGGRETQYF.

Here the CDR3 DNA reads TGTGCCAGCAGCCCCTTCGGGAACACCGGGGAGCTGTTTTTT. Residues: CASSPFGNTGELFF. This rearrangement joins TRBV6-1 to TRBJ2-2; D gene unclear. Germline CDR1 reads MNHNS; CDR2 reads SASEGT. Trimming left V 6 bases short and J 1 base short, with 9 bases between. This CDR3 comprises 14 residues.

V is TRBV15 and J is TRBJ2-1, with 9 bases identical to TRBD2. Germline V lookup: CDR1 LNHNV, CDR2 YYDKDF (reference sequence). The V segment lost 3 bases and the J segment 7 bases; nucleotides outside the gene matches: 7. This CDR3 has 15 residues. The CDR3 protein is CATSSFSGSANEQFF. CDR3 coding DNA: TGTGCCACCAGCAGCTTTAGCGGGAGCGCGAATGAGCAGTTCTTC.

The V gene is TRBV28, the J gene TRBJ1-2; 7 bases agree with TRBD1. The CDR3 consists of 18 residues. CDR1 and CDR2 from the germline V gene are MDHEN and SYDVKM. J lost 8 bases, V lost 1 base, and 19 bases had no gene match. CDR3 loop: CASSLFPPTGFGFIGYTF. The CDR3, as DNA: TGTGCCAGCAGTTTATTCCCCCCGACAGGGTTTGGTTTTATAGGCTACACCTTC.

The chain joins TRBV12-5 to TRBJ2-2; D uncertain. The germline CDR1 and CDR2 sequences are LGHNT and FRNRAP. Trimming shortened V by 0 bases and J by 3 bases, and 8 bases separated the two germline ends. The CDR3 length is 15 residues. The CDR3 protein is CASGLVPEYTGELFF. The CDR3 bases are TGTGCTAGTGGTTTGGTACCCGAATACACCGGGGAGCTGTTTTTT.

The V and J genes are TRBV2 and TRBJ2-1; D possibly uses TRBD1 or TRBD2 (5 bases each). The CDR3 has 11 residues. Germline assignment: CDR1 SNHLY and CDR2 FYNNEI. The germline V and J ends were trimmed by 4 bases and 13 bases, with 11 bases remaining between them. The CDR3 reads CASSVGRIQFF. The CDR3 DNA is TGTGCCAGCAGTGTGGGACGGATACAGTTCTTC.

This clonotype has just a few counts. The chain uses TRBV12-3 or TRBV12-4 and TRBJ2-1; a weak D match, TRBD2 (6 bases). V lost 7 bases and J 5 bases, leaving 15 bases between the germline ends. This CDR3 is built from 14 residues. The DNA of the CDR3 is TGTGCCAGCACCCTGGGGACTTTGAACAATGAGCAGTTCTTC. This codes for CASTLGTLNNEQFF.

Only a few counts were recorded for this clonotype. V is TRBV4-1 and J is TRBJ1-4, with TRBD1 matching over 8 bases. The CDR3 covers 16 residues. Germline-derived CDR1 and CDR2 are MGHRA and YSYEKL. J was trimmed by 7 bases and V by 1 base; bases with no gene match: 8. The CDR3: CASSQGQGLIIEKLFF. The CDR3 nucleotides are TGCGCCAGCAGCCAAGGACAGGGGCTCATTATTGAAAAACTGTTTTTT.

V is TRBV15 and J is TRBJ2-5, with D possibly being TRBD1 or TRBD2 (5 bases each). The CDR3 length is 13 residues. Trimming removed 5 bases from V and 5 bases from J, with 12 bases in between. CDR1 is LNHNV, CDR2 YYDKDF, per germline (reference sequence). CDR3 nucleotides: TGTGCCACCAGCCGGGACCGCGCGGAGACCCAGTACTTC. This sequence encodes CATSRDRAETQYF.

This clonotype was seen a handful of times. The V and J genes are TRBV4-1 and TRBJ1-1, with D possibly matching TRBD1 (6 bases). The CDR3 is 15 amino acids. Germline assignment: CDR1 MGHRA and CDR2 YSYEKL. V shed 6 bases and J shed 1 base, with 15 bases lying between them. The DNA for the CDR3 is TGCGCCAGCAGTTCGTCGGCGGGGGCGAACACTGAAGCTTTCTTT. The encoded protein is CASSSSAGANTEAFF.

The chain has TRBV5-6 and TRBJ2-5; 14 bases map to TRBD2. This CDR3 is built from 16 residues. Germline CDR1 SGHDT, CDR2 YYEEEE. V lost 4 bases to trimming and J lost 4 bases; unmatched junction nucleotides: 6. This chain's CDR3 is CASSLTSGRDVETQYF. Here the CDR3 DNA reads TGTGCCAGCAGCCTGACTAGCGGGAGGGATGTAGAGACCCAGTACTTC.

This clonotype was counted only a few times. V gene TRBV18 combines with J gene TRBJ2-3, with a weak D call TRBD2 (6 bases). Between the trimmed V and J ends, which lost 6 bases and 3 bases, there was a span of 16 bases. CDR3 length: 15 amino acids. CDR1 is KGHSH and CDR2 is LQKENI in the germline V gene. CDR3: CASSRRVEGTDTQYF. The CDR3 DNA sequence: TGTGCCAGCTCCCGACGTGTGGAGGGGACAGATACGCAGTATTTT.

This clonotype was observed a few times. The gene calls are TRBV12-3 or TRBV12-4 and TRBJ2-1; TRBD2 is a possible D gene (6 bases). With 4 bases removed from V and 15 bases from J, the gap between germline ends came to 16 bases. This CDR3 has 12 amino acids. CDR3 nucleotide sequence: TGTGCCAGCAGTTCCCGGACTATTACCCCGTTCTTC. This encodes CASSSRTITPFF.

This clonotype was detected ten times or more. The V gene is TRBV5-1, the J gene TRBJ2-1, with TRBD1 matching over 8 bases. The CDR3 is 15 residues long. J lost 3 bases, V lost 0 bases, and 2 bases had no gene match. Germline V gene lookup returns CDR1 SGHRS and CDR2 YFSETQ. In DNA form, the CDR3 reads TGCGCCAGCAGCTTGGGGGGACAGGTCTACAATGAGCAGTTCTTC. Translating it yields CASSLGGQVYNEQFF.

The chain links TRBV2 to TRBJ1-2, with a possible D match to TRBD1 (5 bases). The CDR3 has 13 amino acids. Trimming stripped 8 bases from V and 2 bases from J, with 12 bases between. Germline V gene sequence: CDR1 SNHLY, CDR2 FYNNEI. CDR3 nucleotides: TGTGCCAGCGGCCGGGACGGGAACTATGGCTACACCTTC. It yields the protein CASGRDGNYGYTF.

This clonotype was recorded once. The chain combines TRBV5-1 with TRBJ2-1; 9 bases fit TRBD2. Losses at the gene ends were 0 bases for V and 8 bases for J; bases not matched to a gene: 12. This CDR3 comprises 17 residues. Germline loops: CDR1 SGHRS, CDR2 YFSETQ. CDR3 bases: TGCGCCAGCAGCTTGGGTCTGGGCGGGAGGGCCGCTGATGAGCAGTTCTTC. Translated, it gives CASSLGLGGRAADEQFF.

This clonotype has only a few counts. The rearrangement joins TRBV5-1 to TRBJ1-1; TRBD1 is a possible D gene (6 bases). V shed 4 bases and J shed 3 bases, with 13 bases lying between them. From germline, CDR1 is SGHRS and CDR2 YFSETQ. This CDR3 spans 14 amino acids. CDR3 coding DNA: TGCGCCAGCAGCGGCAGGGGAGCGGACACTGAAGCTTTCTTT. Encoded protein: CASSGRGADTEAFF.